These 8 T cell receptor beta chains originate from one sample sequenced in a study of human T cells and chemical hapten exposure. TCRdb reanalysed the RACE reads using MiXCR and keeps one entry per CDR3 protein. The data show 350,000 to 400,000 distinct CDR3 sequences, about 6.3% seen once. Time point denoted: patch test 2, 6 weeks after DPC sensitization. The treatment denotes: therapeutic diphenylcyclopropenone sensitization with weekly scalp DPC. The sample was whole blood, taken in connection with sensitization to the hapten diphenylcyclopropenone (DPC). Receptor source: a woman younger than 30 with alopecia areata. Some clones in this sample may be carry-over from other donors' samples.

This clonotype was detected many times. This chain uses TRBV20-1 with TRBJ1-3, with a possible D match to TRBD1 (6 bases). Trimming removed 3 bases from V and 8 bases from J, with 11 bases in between. There are 12 residues in the CDR3. Looked up from germline, CDR1 is DFQATT and CDR2 is SNEGSKA (reference sequence). The CDR3 sequence is CSASGGADTIYF. In DNA, the CDR3 is TGCAGTGCTAGCGGGGGGGCAGACACCATATATTTT.

This clonotype came up once. The chain is built from TRBV6-5 and TRBJ2-2; tentatively, D is TRBD1 or TRBD2 (5 bases each). The CDR3 length is 16 residues. CDR1 and CDR2 from the germline V gene are MNHEY and SVGAGI. Trimming removed 5 bases at V and 0 bases at J, with 13 bases between. This CDR3 reads CASSNTGASNTGELFF. The CDR3 DNA reads TGTGCCAGCAGTAATACCGGGGCCTCGAACACCGGGGAGCTGTTTTTT.

There are many counts of this clonotype. CDR3 region: CASSRSSARVGEKLFF. The CDR3 DNA is TGTGCCAGCAGCCGGTCCTCCGCGAGGGTGGGGGAAAAACTGTTTTTT. This sequence joins TRBV7-2 and TRBJ1-4; no reliable D call. Trimming left V 5 bases short and J 8 bases short, with 21 bases between. The germline V gene has CDR1 SGHTA and CDR2 FQGNSA. The CDR3 has 16 residues.

This clonotype was recorded many times. The chain combines TRBV6-5 with TRBJ1-2; D might be TRBD1 (6 bases). The germline CDR1 and CDR2 sequences are MNHEY and SVGAGI. The CDR3 loop spans 16 amino acids. V dropped 2 bases and J dropped 4 bases, with 17 bases sitting between them. The CDR3 DNA is TGTGCCAGCAGTTACCCTGTCCTAGGACAGCTCTATGGCTACACCTTC. It yields the protein CASSYPVLGQLYGYTF.

This clonotype showed up many times. CDR3 DNA: TGCGCCAGCAGCTCAACAGCGTCCTCTGGAAACACCATATATTTT. As protein: CASSSTASSGNTIYF. This rearrangement joins TRBV5-1 to TRBJ1-3; D gene unclear. This CDR3 spans 15 amino acids. Germline CDR1 reads SGHRS; CDR2 reads YFSETQ. V gave up 3 bases and J gave up 0 bases, with 10 bases separating them.

This clonotype was recorded many times. The chain is built from TRBV10-3 and TRBJ2-2, with D tentatively TRBD1 (6 bases). There are 12 residues in the CDR3. V was trimmed by 10 bases and J by 2 bases, leaving 8 bases between them. From germline, CDR1 is ENHRY and CDR2 SYGVKD. The CDR3 nucleotides are TGTGCCACGGGACAAAACACCGGGGAGCTGTTTTTT. Its translation: CATGQNTGELFF.

The chain employs TRBV27 and TRBJ1-4; D is uncertain. This CDR3 comprises 14 residues. CDR1 and CDR2 from the germline V gene are MNHEY and SMNVEV (reference sequence). The ends were cut back, 5 bases at V and 5 bases at J, with 12 bases in the middle. The CDR3 protein is CASSDGLLNEKLFF. The CDR3 DNA reads as TGTGCCAGCAGTGATGGCCTCTTAAATGAAAAACTGTTTTTT.

This clonotype was counted many times. The chain employs TRBV29-1 and TRBJ1-1; D may be TRBD1 (5 bases). This CDR3 has 12 amino acids. Germline V CDR1 and CDR2: SQVTM, ANQGSEA. The ends were cut back, 3 bases at V and 1 base at J, with 6 bases in the middle. The CDR3 sequence: CSVEGENTEAFF. The CDR3 DNA reads TGCAGCGTTGAGGGGGAGAACACTGAAGCTTTCTTT.